The rows below give T cell receptor beta chains drawn from one sample of a study of blood T cell repertoires in COVID-19. Some clones are missing from TCRdb's copy, which holds only in-frame ones; the method was immunoSEQ multiplex PCR. Here the sample spans tens of thousands of clones, approximately 92% being singletons. The sequenced sample was peripheral blood. The receptors originated from a man between 50 and 59 years old with active COVID-19. The CDR3 runs from the conserved cysteine through the conserved F or W. D genes are given only for firm matches. A clone size is listed for some rows: how often the clone was seen (once, few, many), or a class if it is expanded.

j_gene: TRBJ2-4
v_gene: TRBV21-1
abundance: NA
d_gene: NA
CDR3nt: TGTGCCAGCAGCCCAGGGCGGGGGAACATTCAGTACTTC
CDR3aa: CASSPGRGNIQYF

j_gene: TRBJ2-3
v_gene: TRBV20-1
abundance: NA
d_gene: NA
CDR3nt: TGCAGTGCTATCAGGGATACGCAGTATTTT
CDR3aa: CSAIRDTQYF

j_gene: TRBJ2-7
v_gene: TRBV5-1
abundance: NA
d_gene: TRBD2
CDR3nt: TGCGCCAGCAGCTTGGACGCGGGGGGAATCTACGAGCAGTACTTC
CDR3aa: CASSLDAGGIYEQYF

j_gene: TRBJ2-1
v_gene: TRBV4-2
abundance: once
d_gene: TRBD2
CDR3nt: TGTGCCAGCAGCCAAGAGGAGGGACTAGCGACCTACAATGAGCAGTTCTTC
CDR3aa: CASSQEEGLATYNEQFF

j_gene: TRBJ2-5
v_gene: TRBV5-5
abundance: NA
d_gene: NA
CDR3nt: TGTGCCAGCAGCTTACAGCAAGAGACCCAGTACTTC
CDR3aa: CASSLQQETQYF

j_gene: TRBJ2-3
v_gene: TRBV28
abundance: NA
d_gene: NA
CDR3nt: TGTGCCAGCAGTCCCCTGGTAGCGCCTAGCACAGATACGCAGTATTTT
CDR3aa: CASSPLVAPSTDTQYF

j_gene: TRBJ1-4
v_gene: TRBV28
abundance: NA
d_gene: NA
CDR3nt: TGTGCCAGCAGTCCGGGCGGGACTCGGGGAAAACTGTTTTTT
CDR3aa: CASSPGGTRGKLFF

j_gene: TRBJ1-1
v_gene: TRBV18
abundance: NA
d_gene: NA
CDR3nt: TGTGCCAGCTCACCTCCGGGGGGGTACATGACTGAAGCTTTCTTT
CDR3aa: CASSPPGGYMTEAFF

j_gene: TRBJ2-5
v_gene: TRBV12-3/TRBV12-4
abundance: once
d_gene: NA
CDR3nt: TGTGCCAGCAGCCTCGGGGAGACCCAGTACTTC
CDR3aa: CASSLGETQYF

j_gene: TRBJ1-6
v_gene: TRBV6-4
abundance: few
d_gene: NA
CDR3nt: TGTGCCAGCAGTGACTCGAAACGGCGACGGGAAGATTCACCCCTCCACTTT
CDR3aa: CASSDSKRRREDSPLHF

j_gene: TRBJ2-3
v_gene: TRBV12-5
abundance: NA
d_gene: NA
CDR3nt: TGTGCTAGTGCTTTATTGTTGGGAGGCACAGATACGCAGTATTTT
CDR3aa: CASALLLGGTDTQYF

j_gene: TRBJ1-4
v_gene: TRBV11-2
abundance: NA
d_gene: NA
CDR3nt: TGTGCCAGCAGACAGGGTTCTGAAAAACTGTTTTTT
CDR3aa: CASRQGSEKLFF

j_gene: TRBJ1-5
v_gene: TRBV7-2
abundance: NA
d_gene: NA
CDR3nt: TGTGCCAGCAGCCCAGGGGGCAATCAGCCCCAGCATTTT
CDR3aa: CASSPGGNQPQHF

j_gene: TRBJ2-3
v_gene: TRBV19
abundance: NA
d_gene: TRBD2
CDR3nt: TGTGCCAGTAGTTCCTCCCGCGTAAGCGGGAGGGCTGAAGATACGCAGTATTTT
CDR3aa: CASSSSRVSGRAEDTQYF

j_gene: TRBJ2-6
v_gene: TRBV7-9
abundance: NA
d_gene: NA
CDR3nt: TGTGCCAGCAGCGCGGGGACAGACTCTGGGGCCAACGTCCTGACTTTC
CDR3aa: CASSAGTDSGANVLTF

j_gene: TRBJ1-6
v_gene: TRBV28
abundance: NA
d_gene: NA
CDR3nt: TGTGCCAGCAGTTTGCTGGACAGCAATTCACCCCTCCACTTT
CDR3aa: CASSLLDSNSPLHF

j_gene: TRBJ1-2
v_gene: TRBV27
abundance: NA
d_gene: NA
CDR3nt: TGTGCCAGCAGTTTAGCGGGGTACTATGGCTACACCTTC
CDR3aa: CASSLAGYYGYTF

j_gene: TRBJ2-1
v_gene: TRBV5-4
abundance: once
d_gene: TRBD2
CDR3nt: TGTGCCAGCAGCTTGAATGTGCTAGCGGGAGAAAATGAGCAGTTCTTC
CDR3aa: CASSLNVLAGENEQFF

j_gene: TRBJ2-5
v_gene: TRBV5-4
abundance: NA
d_gene: TRBD2
CDR3nt: TGTGCCAGCAGCTTGGAGGCGGGGGGCCTACAAGAGACCCAGTACTTC
CDR3aa: CASSLEAGGLQETQYF

j_gene: TRBJ2-7
v_gene: TRBV21-1
abundance: NA
d_gene: NA
CDR3nt: TGTGCCAGCAATCCCGGCAGGGGGGTTGGCGAGCAGTACTTC
CDR3aa: CASNPGRGVGEQYF

j_gene: TRBJ2-1
v_gene: TRBV7-9
abundance: NA
d_gene: TRBD2
CDR3nt: TGTGCCAGCTGGGGACTAGCGGGAGCCAATGAGCAGTTCTTC
CDR3aa: CASWGLAGANEQFF

j_gene: TRBJ1-6
v_gene: TRBV7-2
abundance: once
d_gene: TRBD1
CDR3nt: TGTGCCAGCAGCTTAGACGGGACAGGGGGATCACCCCTCCACTTT
CDR3aa: CASSLDGTGGSPLHF

j_gene: TRBJ2-2
v_gene: TRBV28
abundance: NA
d_gene: TRBD1
CDR3nt: TGTGCCAGCACCGAACAGGGGCGCCACACCGGGGAGCTGTTTTTT
CDR3aa: CASTEQGRHTGELFF

j_gene: TRBJ2-7
v_gene: TRBV27
abundance: NA
d_gene: TRBD1
CDR3nt: TGTGCCAGCAGGCAACAGGGGGCCCCCTACGAGCAGTACTTC
CDR3aa: CASRQQGAPYEQYF

j_gene: TRBJ2-7
v_gene: TRBV28
abundance: NA
d_gene: TRBD1
CDR3nt: TGTGCCAGCAGCTTCCCTCGGGACAGCTACGAGCAGTACTTC
CDR3aa: CASSFPRDSYEQYF

j_gene: TRBJ2-5
v_gene: TRBV29-1
abundance: once
d_gene: TRBD2
CDR3nt: TGCAGCGTTGTGAGAGGGACTACACAAGAGACCCAGTACTTC
CDR3aa: CSVVRGTTQETQYF

j_gene: TRBJ1-2
v_gene: TRBV27
abundance: once
d_gene: TRBD1
CDR3nt: TGTGCCAGCAGTTTGCAGGGACAGGGGATCACCTTC
CDR3aa: CASSLQGQGITF

j_gene: TRBJ2-7
v_gene: TRBV9
abundance: NA
d_gene: TRBD2
CDR3nt: TGTGCCAGCAGTGTCGGGTCTAGCGGGAGTCGGTACGAGCAGTACTTC
CDR3aa: CASSVGSSGSRYEQYF

j_gene: TRBJ2-1
v_gene: TRBV23-1
abundance: NA
d_gene: NA
CDR3nt: TGCGCCAGCAGTCACCGCGGGGATGAATCGAACAAGAACTCCTACAATGAGCAGTTCTTC
CDR3aa: CASSHRGDESNKNSYNEQFF

j_gene: TRBJ2-3
v_gene: TRBV28
abundance: NA
d_gene: TRBD1
CDR3nt: TGTGCCAGCGAGGGTGAGACAGGGGGCACAGATACGCAGTATTTT
CDR3aa: CASEGETGGTDTQYF

j_gene: TRBJ1-1
v_gene: TRBV9
abundance: NA
d_gene: NA
CDR3nt: TGTGCCTCCCTCGTCAGGGGATCCACTGAAGCTTTCTTT
CDR3aa: CASLVRGSTEAFF

j_gene: TRBJ1-2
v_gene: TRBV19
abundance: NA
d_gene: NA
CDR3nt: TGTGCCAGTAGTATAGTGAACAGGCGCCACTATGGCTACACCTTC
CDR3aa: CASSIVNRRHYGYTF

j_gene: TRBJ2-3
v_gene: TRBV10-3
abundance: NA
d_gene: TRBD2
CDR3nt: TGTGCCATCAGCCTACGGGAGGGGGGGACAGATACGCAGTATTTT
CDR3aa: CAISLREGGTDTQYF

j_gene: TRBJ1-5
v_gene: TRBV7-9
abundance: NA
d_gene: NA
CDR3nt: TGTGCCAGCAGCTTAGCAGGCGGTAATCAGCCCCAGCATTTT
CDR3aa: CASSLAGGNQPQHF

j_gene: TRBJ1-5
v_gene: TRBV10-2
abundance: NA
d_gene: NA
CDR3nt: TGCGCCAGCAGTGAATCTGTCAATCAGCCCCAGCATTTT
CDR3aa: CASSESVNQPQHF

j_gene: TRBJ2-1
v_gene: TRBV7-3
abundance: NA
d_gene: NA
CDR3nt: TGTGCCAGCAGCTTAAGCACAAGCTCCTACAATGAGCAGTTCTTC
CDR3aa: CASSLSTSSYNEQFF

j_gene: TRBJ2-1
v_gene: TRBV9
abundance: once
d_gene: TRBD2
CDR3nt: TGTGCCAGCAGCGTAGTTGGTAGCGGGGGGGCGTCCTACAATGAGCAGTTCTTC
CDR3aa: CASSVVGSGGASYNEQFF

j_gene: TRBJ2-2
v_gene: TRBV5-6
abundance: NA
d_gene: TRBD1
CDR3nt: TGTGCCAGCAGCTGGGGCCAGGGGGCCGGGGAGCTGTTTTTT
CDR3aa: CASSWGQGAGELFF

j_gene: TRBJ2-5
v_gene: TRBV11-3
abundance: once
d_gene: NA
CDR3nt: TGTGCCAGCAGCCCGTCGACCAGAGGAGAGACCCAGTACTTC
CDR3aa: CASSPSTRGETQYF

j_gene: TRBJ2-6
v_gene: TRBV7-9
abundance: NA
d_gene: TRBD1
CDR3nt: TGTGCCAGCAGCCCTGGACAGGGGAAGAGCGCTGGGGCCAACGTCCTGACTTTC
CDR3aa: CASSPGQGKSAGANVLTF

j_gene: TRBJ1-2
v_gene: TRBV19
abundance: NA
d_gene: NA
CDR3nt: TGTGCCAGTACCTCCTGGGCTGAATTGTATGGCTACACCTTC
CDR3aa: CASTSWAELYGYTF

j_gene: TRBJ1-6
v_gene: TRBV6-5
abundance: NA
d_gene: NA
CDR3nt: TGTGCCAGCAGTTTAACAGGGCCAAATTCACCCCTCCACTTT
CDR3aa: CASSLTGPNSPLHF

j_gene: TRBJ2-6
v_gene: TRBV6-4
abundance: NA
d_gene: TRBD2
CDR3nt: TGTGCCAGCAGTGTCTGGCGGGAGGCCCTCTCTGGGGCCAACGTCCTGACTTTC
CDR3aa: CASSVWREALSGANVLTF

j_gene: TRBJ2-4
v_gene: TRBV29-1
abundance: NA
d_gene: NA
CDR3nt: TGCAGCGCCAAGACTCAACTAGCCAAAAACATTCAGTACTTC
CDR3aa: CSAKTQLAKNIQYF

j_gene: TRBJ1-4
v_gene: TRBV4-1
abundance: NA
d_gene: TRBD1
CDR3nt: TGCGCCAGCAGCCAAGGACCAGGACAGGGACGAAAACTGTTTTTT
CDR3aa: CASSQGPGQGRKLFF

j_gene: TRBJ2-7
v_gene: TRBV12-5
abundance: once
d_gene: NA
CDR3nt: TGTGCTAGTGGGTCAGGGTACGAGCAGTACTTC
CDR3aa: CASGSGYEQYF

j_gene: TRBJ2-3
v_gene: TRBV10-3
abundance: NA
d_gene: NA
CDR3nt: TGTGCCATCAGTGAGATCGTCTGGCTAGCGTCAGATACGCAGTATTTT
CDR3aa: CAISEIVWLASDTQYF

j_gene: TRBJ1-4
v_gene: TRBV7-6
abundance: few
d_gene: NA
CDR3nt: TGTGCCAGCCAGGATCGTAATGAAAAACTGTTTTTT
CDR3aa: CASQDRNEKLFF

j_gene: TRBJ2-1
v_gene: TRBV28
abundance: once
d_gene: NA
CDR3nt: TGTGCCAGCAGTCCACTGGGACTGAACTCCTACAATGAGCAGTTCTTC
CDR3aa: CASSPLGLNSYNEQFF